The entry below gives a single T cell receptor (beta chain) sequence along with its context. Its antigen remains unknown. Treatment described: oral pan-JAK inhibitor, 5-10 mg twice daily. This sample stems from a study of CD8+ T cells in alopecia areata. Overall study context: A regimen of oral tofacitinib, 5 to 10 mg twice daily, was given to treated patients. Study conclusions and caveats: Normal skin's resident alphabeta T cells are sequenced alongside lesional scalp T cells.

Extracted from the samples, RNA was reverse transcribed into cDNA to serve as the sequencing template. Here immunoSEQ multiplex PCR was the method, and the copy in TCRdb shows in-frame clones only, minus some. The sample consists of roughly 120,000 clones, 56% of them appearing once. This CDR3 contains 15 residues. V dropped 0 bases and J dropped 3 bases, with 12 bases sitting between them. Germline V lookup: CDR1 LGHNA, CDR2 YNFKEQ. The starting material was CD4+ T cells sorted from blood, obtained at week 24, from a patient treated with tofacitinib. The chain recombines TRBV4-2 with TRBJ2-7; a weak D match, TRBD2 (6 bases). The source of this sequence is a human donor with alopecia areata. The DNA of the CDR3 is TGTGCCAGCAGCCAAGATGTTACTAGCAGCTACGAGCAGTACTTC. Protein product: CASSQDVTSSYEQYF.